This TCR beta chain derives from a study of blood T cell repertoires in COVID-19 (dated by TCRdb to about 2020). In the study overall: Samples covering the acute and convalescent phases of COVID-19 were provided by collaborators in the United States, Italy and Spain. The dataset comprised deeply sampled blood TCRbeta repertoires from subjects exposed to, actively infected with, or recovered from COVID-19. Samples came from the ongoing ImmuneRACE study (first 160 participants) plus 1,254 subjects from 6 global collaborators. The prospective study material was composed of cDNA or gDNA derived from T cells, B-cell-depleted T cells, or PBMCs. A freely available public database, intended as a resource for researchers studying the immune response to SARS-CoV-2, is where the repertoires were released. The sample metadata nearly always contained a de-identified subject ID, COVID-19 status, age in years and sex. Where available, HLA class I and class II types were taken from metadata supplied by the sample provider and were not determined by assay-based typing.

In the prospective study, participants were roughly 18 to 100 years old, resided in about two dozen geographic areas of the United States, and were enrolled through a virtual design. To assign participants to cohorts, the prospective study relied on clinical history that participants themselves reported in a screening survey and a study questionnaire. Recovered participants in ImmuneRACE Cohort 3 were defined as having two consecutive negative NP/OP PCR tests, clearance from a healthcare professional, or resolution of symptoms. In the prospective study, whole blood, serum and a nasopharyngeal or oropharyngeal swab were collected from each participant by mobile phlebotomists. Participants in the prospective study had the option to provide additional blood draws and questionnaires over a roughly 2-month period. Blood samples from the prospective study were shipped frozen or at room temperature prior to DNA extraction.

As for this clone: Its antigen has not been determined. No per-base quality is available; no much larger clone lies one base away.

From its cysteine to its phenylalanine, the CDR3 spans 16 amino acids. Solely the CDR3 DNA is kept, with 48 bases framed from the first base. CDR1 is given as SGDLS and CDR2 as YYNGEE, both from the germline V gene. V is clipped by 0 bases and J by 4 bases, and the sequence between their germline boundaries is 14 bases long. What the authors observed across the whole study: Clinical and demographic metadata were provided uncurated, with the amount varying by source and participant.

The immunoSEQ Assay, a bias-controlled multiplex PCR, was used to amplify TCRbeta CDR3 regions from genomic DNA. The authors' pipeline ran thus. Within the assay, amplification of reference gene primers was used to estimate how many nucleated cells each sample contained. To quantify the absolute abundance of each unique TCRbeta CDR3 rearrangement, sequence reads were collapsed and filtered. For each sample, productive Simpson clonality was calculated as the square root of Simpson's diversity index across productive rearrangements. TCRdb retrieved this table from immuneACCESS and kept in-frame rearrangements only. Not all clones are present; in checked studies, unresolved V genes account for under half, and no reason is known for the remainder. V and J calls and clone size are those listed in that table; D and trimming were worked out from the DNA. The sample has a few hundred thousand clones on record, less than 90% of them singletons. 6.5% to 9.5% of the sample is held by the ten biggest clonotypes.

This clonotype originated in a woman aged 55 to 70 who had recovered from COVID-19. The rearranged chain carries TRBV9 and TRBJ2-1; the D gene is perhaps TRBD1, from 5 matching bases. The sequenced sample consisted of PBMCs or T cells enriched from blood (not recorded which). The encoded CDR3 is CASSVAAGSLYNEQFF. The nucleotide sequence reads TGTGCCAGCAGCGTAGCCGCAGGGTCCCTATACAATGAGCAGTTCTTC.